This record concerns one TCR beta chain sequence. The antigen remains unidentified. This sample was taken from a study of OX40 agonist ivuxolimab in advanced cancers. Across the whole study: Ivuxolimab was administered intravenously to patients at 0.01 to 10 mg/kg every 2 weeks. Findings and limits, study-wide: There were, on average, more expanded clones in CD8+ T cells than in CD4+. Partial responders receiving 0.1-3.0 mg/kg showed among the lowest clonal expansion.

The method was immunoSEQ multiplex PCR; TCRdb's version includes in-frame clones alone and lacks a portion of them. The sample includes about 38,000 clones, roughly nine tenths of them seen just once. Germline V CDR1 and CDR2: SEHNR, FQNEAQ (reference sequence). The CDR3 extends over 18 amino acids. V was pared by 5 bases and J by 2 bases, with 14 bases of the junction left unmatched. Patients with a history of autoimmune disease or on systemic immunosuppression were excluded. This sequence originates from an adult with an advanced solid tumor such as melanoma, head and neck, liver or kidney cancer. The V gene is TRBV7-9, the J gene TRBJ2-3; 9 bases align to TRBD2. The specimen was CD4+ or CD8+ T cells sorted from blood, collected in a trial of the OX40 agonist ivuxolimab. As DNA, the CDR3 is TGTGCCAGCAGCCCACCCCTTGGGCTAGCGGGGCCCACAGATACGCAGTATTTT. Translating it yields CASSPPLGLAGPTDTQYF.